Listed here are 15 T cell receptor beta chains from one sample, sequenced in a study of early T cells in non-severe SARS-CoV-2 infection. Each CDR3 protein is one row after TCRdb ran MiXCR on the 5' RACE reads. In the table there are approximately 76,000 distinct CDR3 sequences, 11% of which are singletons. The material sequenced was whole blood. The origin of the receptors is an adult who was a healthcare worker with PCR-confirmed SARS-CoV-2 infection or an uninfected control (not recorded which).

The chain carries TRBV5-1 and TRBJ1-1; no reliable D call. Trimming removed 4 bases from V and 0 bases from J, with 7 bases in between. Germline V CDR1 and CDR2: SGHRS, YFSETQ. CDR3 size: 13 residues. The CDR3 sequence: CASSPLLNTEAFF. The CDR3 coding sequence is TGCGCCAGCAGCCCTCTCTTGAACACTGAAGCTTTCTTT.

This clonotype was counted a few times. This chain connects TRBV27 to TRBJ2-5; 11 nucleotides match TRBD2. J gave up 7 bases and V 3 bases, and 10 bases lay outside the gene matches. The germline V gene has CDR1 MNHEY and CDR2 SMNVEV (reference sequence). CDR3 size: 16 residues. The CDR3 nucleotides are TGTGCCAGCAGTTTTCTGACTAGCGGGGCGGCCCGGACCCAGTACTTC. This encodes CASSFLTSGAARTQYF.

The gene calls are TRBV5-4 and TRBJ2-5; D is perhaps TRBD1 (5 bases). This CDR3 comprises 14 residues. V lost 1 base and J lost 1, with 8 bases in between. Germline CDR1 and CDR2: SGHNT and YYREEE (reference sequence). The CDR3 is CASSLRDSQETQYF. CDR3 in DNA: TGTGCCAGCAGCTTGCGAGACAGCCAAGAGACCCAGTACTTC.

This clonotype was observed at least ten times. The CDR3 protein is CASSSQGANNQPQHF. DNA for the CDR3: TGTGCCAGCTCATCACAGGGGGCGAACAATCAGCCCCAGCATTTT. V gene TRBV18 combines with J gene TRBJ1-5, with 9 bases matching TRBD1. Trimming took 5 bases from V and 3 from J; bases not matched to a gene: 5. Germline values: CDR1 KGHSH, CDR2 LQKENI. The CDR3 contains 15 residues.

This clonotype was counted only a few times. The genes are TRBV4-1 and TRBJ2-7; TRBD1 aligns across 9 bases. CDR1 is MGHRA and CDR2 is YSYEKL in the germline V gene. This CDR3 region has 15 residues. The V gene end was trimmed by 3 bases and the J gene end by 4 bases; junction bases not matched to a gene: 7. Written as DNA, the CDR3 is TGCGCCAGCAGCCAGGCCCCGGGACAGGGTTACGAGCAGTACTTC. Its protein is CASSQAPGQGYEQYF.

This clonotype was counted a few times. The V gene is TRBV7-6, the J gene TRBJ2-7, with TRBD2 matching over 10 bases. Germline values: CDR1 SGHVS, CDR2 FNYEAQ. CDR3 length: 16 residues. Trimming cost V 1 base and J 5 bases; bases outside gene matches: 8. The CDR3 spells CASSLGRAGGLDEQYF. CDR3 DNA: TGTGCCAGCAGCTTAGGCAGAGCGGGGGGGCTGGACGAGCAGTACTTC.

This clonotype was recorded many times. The V and J genes are TRBV6-2 or TRBV6-3 and TRBJ1-1; D remains ambiguous. The CDR3 extends over 14 amino acids. Deletions cut 4 bases from V and 8 bases from J, with 17 bases between. Germline CDR1 and CDR2: MNHEY and SVGEGT. The CDR3 DNA is TGTGCCAGCAGTTCCTTCAGGACCGGGCGAGAAGCTTTCTTT. The encoded protein is CASSSFRTGREAFF.

This clonotype was seen many times. The chain is built from TRBV29-1 and TRBJ1-1, with a weak D call TRBD1 (6 bases). The CDR3 covers 10 residues. Germline CDR1 reads SQVTM; CDR2 reads ANQGSEA. V was shortened by 6 bases and J by 8 bases, with 10 bases between the two germline ends. The CDR3: CSVVTGEAFF. For the CDR3, the DNA is TGCAGCGTAGTGACAGGAGAAGCTTTCTTT.

The chain uses TRBV7-2 and TRBJ1-1, with D unresolved. The CDR3 spans 11 residues. Between the trimmed V and J ends, which lost 5 bases and 7 bases, there was a span of 8 bases. The germline CDR1 and CDR2 sequences are SGHTA and FQGNSA. This CDR3 reads CASSRRFEAFF. In DNA, the CDR3 is TGTGCCAGCAGCCGACGTTTTGAAGCTTTCTTT.

V and J are TRBV24-1 and TRBJ2-5; TRBD1 might be the D (6 bases). This CDR3 spans 13 amino acids. Between the trimmed V and J ends, which lost 2 bases and 11 bases, there was a span of 14 bases. Germline CDR1 reads KGHDR; CDR2 reads SFDVKD. The CDR3 loop reads CATSDSKGVQQYF. In DNA form, the CDR3 reads TGTGCCACCAGTGATTCCAAGGGGGTTCAACAGTACTTC.

The rearrangement joins TRBV12-5 to TRBJ2-1; D is possibly TRBD2 (7 bases). Germline CDR1 is LGHNT and CDR2 is FRNRAP. Trimming cost V 5 bases and J 6 bases, with 14 bases left between them. The CDR3 runs to 14 residues. The CDR3 spells CASGPFAGANEQFF. The DNA for the CDR3 is TGTGCTAGTGGTCCCTTTGCGGGGGCCAATGAGCAGTTCTTC. Together with reference TRBV12-5 and TRBJ2-1, the CDR3 gives the full variable domain: DARVTQTPRHKVTEMGQEVTMRCQPILGHNTVFWYRQTMMQGLELLAYFRNRAPLDDSGMPKDRFSAEMPDATLATLKIQPSEPRDSAVYFCASGPFAGANEQFFGPGTRLTVL.

This clonotype has at least ten counts. The CDR3 protein is CASSPKGISYNSPLHF. As DNA, the CDR3 is TGTGCCAGCTCACCGAAGGGTATCTCCTATAATTCACCCCTCCACTTT. The chain recombines TRBV18 with TRBJ1-6; D not certain. The V end was cut by 3 bases, the J end by 0 bases, with 9 bases between. The CDR3 loop spans 16 amino acids. Germline V gene sequence: CDR1 KGHSH, CDR2 LQKENI.

In its sample, this clonotype was seen a few times. This sequence joins TRBV5-1 and TRBJ2-7, with 8 bases matching TRBD1. Trimming took 4 bases from V and 6 from J; bases not matched to a gene: 6. The germline CDR1 and CDR2 sequences are SGHRS and YFSETQ. This CDR3 spans 13 amino acids. As DNA, the CDR3 is TGCGCCAGCAGCGAACGGACAGGGTTCGAGCAGTACTTC. Amino acid sequence: CASSERTGFEQYF.

This clonotype has ten or more counts. The chain couples TRBV20-1 to TRBJ2-7; 7 bases align to TRBD1. The CDR3 has 13 residues. V was pared by 6 bases and J by 2 bases, with 7 bases of the junction left unmatched. Germline lookup yields CDR1 DFQATT and CDR2 SNEGSKA (reference sequence). CDR3 residues: CSAFDRATYEQYF. CDR3 coding DNA: TGCAGTGCCTTCGACAGGGCGACCTACGAGCAGTACTTC.

This clonotype has a handful of counts. This chain links TRBV9 with TRBJ2-3; D possibly corresponds to TRBD1 (5 bases). The CDR3 is made up of 14 amino acids. The germline gives CDR1 SGDLS, CDR2 YYNGEE. Between the trimmed V and J ends, which lost 3 bases and 3 bases, there was a span of 11 bases. CDR3 residues: CASSDSRQTDTQYF. The CDR3 DNA sequence: TGTGCCAGCAGCGATTCTCGACAGACAGATACGCAGTATTTT.